The table lists the clone carrying this T cell receptor beta chain with many counts. What it binds is unknown. RNA transcripts yielded amplified TCR beta CDR3 regions. HTBI primers were used for first-round RT-PCR of the TCR CDR3. TCRdb re-called the multiplex PCR reads with MiXCR, one entry per CDR3 protein. The sample yields about 360,000 distinct CDR3 sequences, 25% seen once. CDR1 is SEHNR, CDR2 FQNEAQ, per germline (reference sequence). V lost 2 bases, J lost 7 bases, and 15 bases lay in between. CDR3 length: 15 residues. This record comes from a study of T cells in Graves' hyperthyroidism and ophthalmopathy. Study-wide points: Stable hyperthyroidism was separated from ophthalmopathy by a model based on 13 V-J features.

The chain carries TRBV7-9 and TRBJ2-1; no clear D. The receptor was isolated from a man aged 50 to 60 with Graves' hyperthyroidism. Sequenced input: blood. DNA for the CDR3: TGTGCCAGCAGCTTATTATCTGGAGACGGGAATGAGCAGTTCTTC. This encodes CASSLLSGDGNEQFF.